The 13 T cell receptor beta chains reported below all come from one sample, sequenced in a study of shared clonotypes between healthy human individuals. CD45RO-negative, CCR7-positively selected cells formed the naive CD8 fraction, excluding terminally differentiated effector memory CD45RA+ cells. The repertoire was sequenced with immunoSEQ multiplex PCR; TCRdb's copy has only in-frame clones and lacks some. The data contain some 2,100,000 clones, about 93% of them seen just once; the ten biggest clones take up under 2%. Sequencing was performed on naive CD8+ T cells from PBMCs. These receptors originate from a man between 18 and 35 years old in good health. Some clones in this sample may be carry-over from other donors' samples.

Details on this clone: Within the sample, other DNA sequences also encode this same CDR3. The chain couples TRBV27 to TRBJ2-7; the D is unclear. Per germline, CDR1 MNHEY and CDR2 SMNVEV (reference sequence). The CDR3 is made up of 13 amino acids. Trimming removed 5 bases from V and 3 bases from J, with 11 bases in between. The DNA of the CDR3 is TGTGCCAGCAGTCTAGGACGGTTCTACGAGCAGTACTTC. Translation: CASSLGRFYEQYF.

This rearrangement joins TRBV4-1 to TRBJ1-4; a weak D match, TRBD1 (5 bases). V shed 1 base and J shed 7 bases, with 16 bases lying between them. Germline V gives CDR1 MGHRA, CDR2 YSYEKL. The CDR3 extends over 16 amino acids. This CDR3 reads CASSQVGGTATEKLFF. As DNA, the CDR3 is TGCGCCAGCAGCCAAGTGGGGGGGACGGCCACTGAAAAACTGTTTTTT.

The chain couples TRBV29-1 to TRBJ2-1, with 13 bases matching TRBD2. The CDR3 runs 18 residues. Germline V gives CDR1 SQVTM, CDR2 ANQGSEA. The V segment lost 5 bases and the J segment 5 bases; nucleotides outside the gene matches: 15. The DNA for the CDR3 is TGCAGCGTTCGCGGGAGGCCCGGACTAGCGGGAGATCACAATGAGCAGTTCTTC. Its protein product is CSVRGRPGLAGDHNEQFF.

The gene calls are TRBV11-2 and TRBJ2-3; no firm D call. V lost 3 bases and J 3 bases, leaving 13 bases between the germline ends. The length of the CDR3 is 15 residues. Germline V gene sequence: CDR1 SGHAT, CDR2 FQNNGV. The CDR3, as DNA: TGTGCCAGCAGCTTCTTGGGGATTAGTACAGATACGCAGTATTTT. It specifies CASSFLGISTDTQYF.

The CDR3 DNA reads as TGTGCCAGTTCAGGGACAGGGATTGGCTACACCTTC. The encoded protein is CASSGTGIGYTF. This chain joins TRBV19 and TRBJ1-2; 9 bases match TRBD1. The CDR3 has 12 amino acids. CDR1 is LNHDA, CDR2 SQIVND, per germline (reference sequence). V was pared by 8 bases and J by 7 bases, with 5 bases of the junction left unmatched.

The J gene is TRBJ2-5, the V gene TRBV7-8, with D unresolved. The CDR3 length is 15 residues. Germline V gene lookup returns CDR1 SGHVS and CDR2 FQNEAQ. V was cut by 3 bases and J by 4 bases, with 15 bases left in between. This CDR3 is CASSLEPGVGETQYF. The CDR3 DNA reads TGTGCCAGCAGCTTGGAACCTGGGGTAGGAGAGACCCAGTACTTC.

The CDR3 DNA reads TGTGCCAGCAGCGACCGCGACAGAAAACTGTTTTTT. Its translation is CASSDRDRKLFF. The chain combines TRBV9 with TRBJ1-4, with a weak D call TRBD1 (5 bases). Looked up from germline, CDR1 is SGDLS and CDR2 is YYNGEE. The CDR3 has 12 amino acids. V was clipped by 3 bases and J by 10 bases, with 10 bases between them. The entire variable domain, with the rest obtained from reference TRBV9 and TRBJ1-4, is as follows: DSGVTQTPKHLITATGQRVTLRCSPRSGDLSVYWYQQSLDQGLQFLIQYYNGEERAKGNILERFSAQQFPDLHSELNLSSLELGDSALYFCASSDRDRKLFFGSGTQLSVL.

The CDR3 DNA sequence: TGTGCCTGGCACGATATATTCCACGGACAAAAAGGGGGCTACACCTTC. Protein sequence: CAWHDIFHGQKGGYTF. The J gene is TRBJ1-2, the V gene TRBV30; possible D gene TRBD1, 5 bases. The CDR3 covers 16 residues. Germline V CDR1 and CDR2: GTSNPN, SVGIG (reference sequence). V was trimmed by 5 bases and J by 8 bases, leaving 27 bases between them.

This clone appeared once. The same CDR3 arises from other DNA sequences in this sample as well. The V and J genes are TRBV7-9 and TRBJ2-7; D uncertain. The CDR3 covers 13 residues. V was shortened by 0 bases and J by 5 bases, with 8 bases between the two germline ends. Germline assignment: CDR1 SEHNR and CDR2 FQNEAQ (reference sequence). The DNA for the CDR3 is TGTGCCAGCAGCTTAGCCCTAAGGGACGAGCAGTACTTC. It codes for CASSLALRDEQYF.

The chain recombines TRBV9 with TRBJ2-1; the D gene is possibly TRBD2 (8 bases). This CDR3 comprises 16 residues. Germline V lookup: CDR1 SGDLS, CDR2 YYNGEE. The V end lost 4 bases, the J end lost 6 bases, and 20 bases lay between the germline ends. CDR3 amino acids: CASSPKAGEGANEQFF. The CDR3 coding sequence is TGTGCCAGCAGCCCCAAAGCGGGAGAGGGGGCCAATGAGCAGTTCTTC.

This clone was counted a few times. This chain links TRBV19 with TRBJ2-7; the D gene is possibly TRBD2 (6 bases). V was clipped by 5 bases and J by 4 bases, with 15 bases between them. The CDR3 covers 14 residues. In germline, CDR1 is LNHDA, CDR2 SQIVND (reference sequence). The CDR3 nucleotides are TGTGCCAGTAGTCCCGGGACTGCGAATTACGAGCAGTACTTC. Translated: CASSPGTANYEQYF. Full variable domain (missing parts from reference TRBV19 and TRBJ2-7): DGGITQSPKYLFRKEGQNVTLSCEQNLNHDAMYWYRQDPGQGLRLIYYSQIVNDFQKGDIAEGYSVSREKKESFPLTVTSAQKNPTAFYLCASSPGTANYEQYFGPGTRLTVT.

The V gene is TRBV27, the J gene TRBJ2-1; TRBD1 matches 9 bases. V gave up 8 bases and J gave up 2 bases; unmatched junction bases: 7. This CDR3 contains 15 residues. Germline values: CDR1 MNHEY, CDR2 SMNVEV (reference sequence). The CDR3 coding sequence is TGTGCCAGCCGGGGACAGGGTATTGCCTACAATGAGCAGTTCTTC. Protein: CASRGQGIAYNEQFF.

The chain joins TRBV9 to TRBJ2-7; D ambiguous. Deletions cut 7 bases from V and 0 bases from J, with 17 bases between. The length of the CDR3 is 15 residues. CDR1 SGDLS and CDR2 YYNGEE come from the germline V gene. The CDR3 nucleotides read TGTGCCAGCTCCACCGGCCTAGGCGACTCCTACGAGCAGTACTTC. Translation gives CASSTGLGDSYEQYF.